This record covers a single T cell receptor beta chain. No antigen is known for it. TCRdb reprocessed the 5' RACE reads and keeps a single row for each CDR3 protein, giving no DNA. The listing contains nearly 45,000 distinct CDR3 sequences. The data originate from a study of monozygotic twins with inflammatory bowel disease. Study outcomes and limitations: No one strong IBD-associated signal or clonotype was supported.

The sequence was collected from a human donor with ulcerative colitis or Crohn's disease, or a healthy co-twin of an affected twin (not recorded which). The sample was blood.

CDR3 sequence: CAWSAWGASGYEQYF. J is TRBJ2-7 and V is TRBV30; the TCRdb D gene call, TRBD1, has no DNA to confirm it. CDR1 is GTSNPN, CDR2 SVGIG, per germline (reference sequence). The CDR3 sequence is 15 residues long.